The entry below describes one T cell receptor (beta chain). This sample is drawn from a study of cytomegalovirus exposure and HLA in healthy donors. The CDR3 covers 15 residues. From germline, CDR1 is LGHNA and CDR2 YSLEER. Trimming took off 6 bases at V and 7 bases at J, with 18 bases between the two ends. Here immunoSEQ multiplex PCR was the method, and the copy in TCRdb shows in-frame clones only, minus some. The sample has some 69,000 clones, under 96% seen once. The receptor was derived from a woman younger than 35 in good health and CMV-seropositive. This chain uses TRBV4-3 with TRBJ2-2, with a weak D call TRBD1 (6 bases). Sequenced: PBMCs. The CDR3 DNA follows: TGCGCCAGCAGTCTTGACAGGACGAAGGGCGGGGAGCTGTTTTTT. Protein product: CASSLDRTKGGELFF.